The sequence of this T cell receptor beta chain was determined in a study of CD8+ T cells in alopecia areata. Overall study context: The protocol delivered tofacitinib for 6 to 18 months, then withdrew it for 6 months.

Per germline, CDR1 GTSNPN and CDR2 SVGIG (reference sequence). This CDR3 spans 15 amino acids. V lost 3 bases and J lost 5; bases outside the gene matches: 10. Those with alopecia areata gave lesional scalp punch biopsies and peripheral blood. Sorting from PBMCs produced CD4+ and CD8+ T cells. Extracted RNA was reverse transcribed into cDNA, the sequencing template. Assay: immunoSEQ multiplex PCR; the TCRdb copy retains only in-frame clones and omits some. In the table there are around 140,000 clones, 40% to 65% of which are singletons. This TCR was recovered from a human donor with alopecia areata. The rearrangement uses TRBV30 and TRBJ1-3; TRBD1 agrees at 7 bases. This sample comprised CD4+ T cells sorted from blood, obtained at week 0. The CDR3 bases are TGTGCCTGGAGCCGCAGGGACAGCTACCGAAACACCATATATTTT. Translated: CAWSRRDSYRNTIYF.